Below are 5 T cell receptor beta chains sequenced from a single sample in a study of CD8 T cells in Susac syndrome. RNA in amounts of about 0.5 to 1 ug was reverse transcribed with random hexamers. TCRdb redid the calling of the immunoSEQ multiplex PCR reads with MiXCR, one entry per CDR3 protein. Counted here are about 120,000 distinct CDR3 sequences, 90% to 95% occurring once; the ten biggest clones make up less than 0.25%. Source material: CD8+ T cells from PBMCs. All receptors come from a human donor with Susac syndrome.

The chain has TRBV30 and TRBJ1-2; possibly TRBD1 for D (5 bases). The V gene lost 4 bases and the J gene lost 5 bases, with 14 bases spanning the gap. This CDR3 contains 13 residues. Germline V gives CDR1 GTSNPN, CDR2 SVGIG (reference sequence). CDR3 nucleotide sequence: TGTGCCTGGACCACCACAGGATTATATGGCTACACCTTC. Translating gives CAWTTTGLYGYTF.

The V and J genes are TRBV2 and TRBJ1-2; possibly TRBD1 for D (6 bases). V was cut by 1 base and J by 2 bases, with 11 bases left in between. Germline CDR1 and CDR2: SNHLY and FYNNEI. CDR3 length equals 15 residues. CDR3 region: CASSEEAGVNYGYTF. The CDR3 bases are TGTGCCAGCAGTGAAGAGGCAGGGGTAAACTATGGCTACACCTTC.

The genes are TRBV7-6 and TRBJ2-1; the D is unclear. Germline lookup yields CDR1 SGHVS and CDR2 FNYEAQ. The V end lost 2 bases, the J end lost 7 bases, and 6 bases lay between the germline ends. CDR3 length: 12 amino acids. CDR3 nucleotide sequence: TGTGCCAGCAGCTTACTCGATAATGAGCAGTTCTTC. Protein sequence: CASSLLDNEQFF.

V usage is TRBV7-9 and J usage is TRBJ1-1, with unresolved D. This CDR3 is 12 amino acids long. Germline CDR1 is SEHNR and CDR2 is FQNEAQ (reference sequence). Trimming stripped 5 bases from V and 4 bases from J, with 8 bases between. CDR3 DNA sequence: TGTGCCAGCAGCCCGAGGGTCACTGAAGCTTTCTTT. This encodes CASSPRVTEAFF.

The rearrangement joins TRBV5-4 to TRBJ2-1; D call uncertain. The ends were cut back, 3 bases at V and 8 bases at J, with 15 bases in the middle. CDR3 size: 14 residues. The germline V gene has CDR1 SGHNT and CDR2 YYREEE (reference sequence). CDR3 sequence: CASSSMVAAHEQFF. CDR3 sequence (DNA): TGTGCCAGCAGCTCGATGGTGGCAGCCCATGAGCAGTTCTTC.